This TCR beta chain derives from a study of cytomegalovirus exposure and HLA in healthy donors. Whole-study findings and limits: Productive rates of about 87% or about 30% were seen for most TCR beta V segments in an earlier analysis.

Germline V gene lookup returns CDR1 MDHEN and CDR2 SYDVKM. Trimming cost V 4 bases and J 1 base, with 7 bases left between them. The CDR3 runs to 13 residues. This clone appeared a single time. Its target is not known. The missing conserved phenylalanine or tryptophan at the end of this CDR3 makes a read error likely. The PCR had 60 Vbeta and 13 Jbeta primers. Generated by immunoSEQ multiplex PCR, the TCRdb table keeps only in-frame clones and is missing some. The repertoire includes about 100,000 clones, around 73% of them detected once, and roughly 4% sits in the top ten. Material: PBMCs. This sequence joins TRBV28 and TRBJ1-1, with D possibly matching TRBD1 (6 bases). The receptor's source is a man aged 35-49 years in good health and CMV-seronegative. The CDR3 nucleotides read TGTGCCAGCAGTTCGGGACAGAACACTGAAGCTTTCGTT. Its protein product is CASSSGQNTEAFV.